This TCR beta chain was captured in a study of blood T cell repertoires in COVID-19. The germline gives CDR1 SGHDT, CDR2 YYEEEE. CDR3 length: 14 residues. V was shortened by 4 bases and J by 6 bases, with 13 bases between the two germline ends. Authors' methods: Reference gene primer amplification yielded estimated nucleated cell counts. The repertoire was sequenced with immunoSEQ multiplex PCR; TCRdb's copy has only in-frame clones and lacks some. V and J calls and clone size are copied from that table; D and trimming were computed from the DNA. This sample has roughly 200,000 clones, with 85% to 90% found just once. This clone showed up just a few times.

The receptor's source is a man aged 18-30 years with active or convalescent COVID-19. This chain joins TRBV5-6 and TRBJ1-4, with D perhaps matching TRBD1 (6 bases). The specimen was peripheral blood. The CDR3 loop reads CASSPQGWDEKLFF. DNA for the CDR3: TGTGCCAGCAGCCCCCAGGGGTGGGATGAAAAACTGTTTTTT.